This T cell receptor beta chain stems from a study of blood T cell repertoires in COVID-19. The table came from immunoSEQ multiplex PCR; TCRdb's copy has only in-frame clones and leaves some out. The table has about 250,000 clones, roughly four fifths seen once; the top ten hold around 5%. The origin of this receptor is a middle-aged man who had been exposed to COVID-19. The specimen sequenced was PBMCs or T cells enriched from blood (not recorded which).

The CDR3 region has the DNA TGTGCCAGCAGTGAAGCGCCGGGTCAGTATGGCTACACCTTC. Its protein is CASSEAPGQYGYTF. The V and J genes are TRBV6-1 and TRBJ1-2; D is unclear. V was clipped by 0 bases and J by 5 bases, with 10 bases between them. Germline V gives CDR1 MNHNS, CDR2 SASEGT. CDR3 length equals 14 residues.